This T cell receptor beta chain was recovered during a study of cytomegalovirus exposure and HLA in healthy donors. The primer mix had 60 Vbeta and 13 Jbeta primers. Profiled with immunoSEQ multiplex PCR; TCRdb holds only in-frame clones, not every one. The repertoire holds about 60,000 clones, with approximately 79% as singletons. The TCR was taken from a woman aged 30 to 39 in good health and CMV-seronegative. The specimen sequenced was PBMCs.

The CDR3 loop reads CASSVKQADRGNNEQFF. As DNA, the CDR3 is TGTGCCAGCAGTGTAAAACAAGCGGACAGGGGGAACAATGAGCAGTTCTTC. The V gene is TRBV25-1, the J gene TRBJ2-1, with 10 bases aligning to TRBD1. There are 17 residues in the CDR3. Germline trimming cut 4 bases from V and 5 bases from J; bases unmatched to any gene: 11. Germline lookup yields CDR1 MGHDK and CDR2 SYGVNS.